This T cell receptor (beta chain) was documented in a study of shared clonotypes between healthy human individuals. Study in general: CD4 naive and memory got three plates each, CD8 naive two, CD8 memory one.

Study-wide results and caveats: Against clonotypes common to all four donors, non-shared ones had lower generation probabilities.

Original processing notes: There were no quality scores in the junction-only immunoSEQ sequences, so filtering differed. Some clones are missing from TCRdb's copy, which holds only in-frame ones; the method was immunoSEQ multiplex PCR. The V and J calls and clone size were taken over from that table, and D and trimming were inferred from the DNA. The data contain about 2 million clones, about 95% of them seen just once; the ten biggest clones take up approximately 1.2%. The V end was cut by 3 bases, the J end by 4 bases, with 17 bases between. CDR3 size: 16 residues. Germline CDR1 PRHDT, CDR2 FYEKMQ (reference sequence). It was CD45RO-negative cells, positively selected for CCR7, that made up naive CD8 cells, with terminally differentiated effector memory CD45RA+ cells excluded. With respect to this clone: Its target is unknown.

The rearrangement links TRBV13 to TRBJ2-3, with D perhaps matching TRBD2 (7 bases). The specimen was naive CD8+ T cells sorted from blood. The origin of this receptor is a man aged 18 to 30 in good health. The CDR3 loop reads CASSLGAGEGADTQYF. The CDR3 region has the DNA TGTGCCAGCAGCTTGGGTGCGGGGGAGGGGGCAGATACGCAGTATTTT.